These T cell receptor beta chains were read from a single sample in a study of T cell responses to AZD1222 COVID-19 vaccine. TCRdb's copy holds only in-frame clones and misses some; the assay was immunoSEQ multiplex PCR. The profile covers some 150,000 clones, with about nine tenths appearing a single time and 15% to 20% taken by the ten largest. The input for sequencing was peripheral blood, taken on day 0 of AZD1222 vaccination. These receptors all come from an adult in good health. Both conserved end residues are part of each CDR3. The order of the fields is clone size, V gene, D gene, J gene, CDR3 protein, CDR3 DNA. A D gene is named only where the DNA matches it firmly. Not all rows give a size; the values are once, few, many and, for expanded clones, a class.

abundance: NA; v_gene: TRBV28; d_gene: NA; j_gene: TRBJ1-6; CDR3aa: CASSRGGTNSPLHF; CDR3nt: TGTGCCAGCAGTCGGGGGGGAACCAATTCACCCCTCCACTTT
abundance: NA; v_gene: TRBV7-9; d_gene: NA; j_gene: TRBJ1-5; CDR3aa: CASSLAGFGQPQHF; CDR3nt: TGTGCCAGCAGCTTAGCAGGGTTCGGCCAGCCCCAGCATTTT
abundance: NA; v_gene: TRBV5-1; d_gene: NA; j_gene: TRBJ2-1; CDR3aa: CASSSGIYNEQFF; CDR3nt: TGCGCCAGCAGCTCGGGAATTTACAATGAGCAGTTCTTC
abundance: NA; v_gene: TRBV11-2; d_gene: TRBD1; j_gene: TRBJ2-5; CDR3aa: CASRGQYQETQYF; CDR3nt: TGTGCCAGCCGGGGACAGTACCAAGAGACCCAGTACTTC
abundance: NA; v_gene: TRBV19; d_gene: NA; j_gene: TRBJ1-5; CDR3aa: CASSEFGTGGSQPQHF; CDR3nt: TGTGCCAGTAGTGAATTTGGGACCGGAGGGAGTCAGCCCCAGCATTTT
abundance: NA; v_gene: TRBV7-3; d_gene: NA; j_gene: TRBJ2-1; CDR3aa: CASSSPGALYNEQFF; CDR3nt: TGTGCCAGCAGCTCCCCAGGGGCCCTATACAATGAGCAGTTCTTC
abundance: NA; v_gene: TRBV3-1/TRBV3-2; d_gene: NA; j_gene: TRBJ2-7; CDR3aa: CASSQERQYEQYF; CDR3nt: TGTGCCAGCAGCCAAGAAAGGCAGTACGAGCAGTACTTC
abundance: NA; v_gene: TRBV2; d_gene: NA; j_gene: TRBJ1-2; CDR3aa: CASSPLGTENYGYTF; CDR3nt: TGTGCCAGCAGTCCTCTCGGGACGGAGAACTATGGCTACACCTTC
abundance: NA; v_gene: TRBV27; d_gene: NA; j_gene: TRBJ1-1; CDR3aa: CASSLSGVSEAFF; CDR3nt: TGTGCCAGCAGTTTATCGGGGGTATCGGAAGCTTTCTTT
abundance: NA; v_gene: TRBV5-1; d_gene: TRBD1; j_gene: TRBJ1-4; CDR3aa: CASGLGQHREKLFF; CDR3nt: TGCGCCAGCGGCTTGGGACAGCACAGGGAAAAACTGTTTTTT
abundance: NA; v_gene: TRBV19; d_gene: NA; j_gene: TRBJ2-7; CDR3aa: CASSSPGYEQYF; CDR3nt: TGTGCCAGTAGTTCTCCGGGTTACGAGCAGTACTTC
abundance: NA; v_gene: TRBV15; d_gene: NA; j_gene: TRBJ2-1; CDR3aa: CATSRVSPGVNEQFF; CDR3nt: TGTGCCACCAGCAGAGTTTCCCCGGGAGTTAATGAGCAGTTCTTC
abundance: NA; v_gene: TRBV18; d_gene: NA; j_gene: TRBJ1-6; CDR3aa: CASSPGRAGLNSPLHF; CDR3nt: TGTGCCAGCTCACCCGGGCGGGCCGGCCTGAATTCACCCCTCCACTTT
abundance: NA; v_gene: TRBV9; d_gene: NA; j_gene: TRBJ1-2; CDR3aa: CASSVEINPTVNYGYTF; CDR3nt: TGTGCCAGCAGCGTAGAAATAAACCCGACAGTGAACTATGGCTACACCTTC
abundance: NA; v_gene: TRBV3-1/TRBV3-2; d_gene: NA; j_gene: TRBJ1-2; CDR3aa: CASFSRPNYGYTF; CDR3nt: TGTGCCAGCTTCAGTAGACCTAACTATGGCTACACCTTC
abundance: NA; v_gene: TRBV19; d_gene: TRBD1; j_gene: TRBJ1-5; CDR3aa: CASSIRGQGRRSNQPQHF; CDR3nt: TGTGCCAGTAGTATAAGGGGACAGGGGAGGAGAAGCAATCAGCCCCAGCATTTT
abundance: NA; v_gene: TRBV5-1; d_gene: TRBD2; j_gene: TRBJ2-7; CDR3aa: CASTLLTSGSYEQYF; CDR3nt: TGCGCCAGCACTTTATTGACTAGCGGTTCCTACGAGCAGTACTTC
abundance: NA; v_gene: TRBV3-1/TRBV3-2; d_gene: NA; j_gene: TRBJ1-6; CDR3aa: CASSQDWGNYNSPLHF; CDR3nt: TGTGCCAGCAGCCAAGATTGGGGGAACTATAATTCACCCCTCCACTTT
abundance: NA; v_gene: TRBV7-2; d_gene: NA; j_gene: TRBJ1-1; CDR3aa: CASSPQSNTEAFF; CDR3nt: TGTGCCAGCAGCCCTCAGTCGAACACTGAAGCTTTCTTT
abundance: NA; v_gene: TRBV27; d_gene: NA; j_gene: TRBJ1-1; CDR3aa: CAVSRQGETEAFF; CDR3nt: TGTGCCGTATCTCGCCAGGGAGAAACTGAAGCTTTCTTT
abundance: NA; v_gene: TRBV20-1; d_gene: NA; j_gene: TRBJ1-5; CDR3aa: CSASTGISGNQPQHF; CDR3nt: TGCAGTGCTAGTACAGGTATTTCGGGCAATCAGCCCCAGCATTTT
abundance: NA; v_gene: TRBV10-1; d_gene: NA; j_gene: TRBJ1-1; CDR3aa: CASSESTRDTEAFF; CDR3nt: TGCGCCAGCAGTGAGTCGACTCGGGACACTGAAGCTTTCTTT
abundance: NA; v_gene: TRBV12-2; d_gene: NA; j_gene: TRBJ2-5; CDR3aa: CASRPRGWQLPGTQYF; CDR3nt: TGTGCAAGTCGCCCTAGAGGGTGGCAGCTTCCAGGGACCCAGTACTTC
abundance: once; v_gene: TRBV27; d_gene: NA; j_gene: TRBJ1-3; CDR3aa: CALRDARNTIYF; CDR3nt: TGTGCCTTACGGGACGCCAGAAACACCATATATTTT
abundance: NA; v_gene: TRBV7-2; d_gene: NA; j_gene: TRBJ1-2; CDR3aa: CASSLQSGLWGYTF; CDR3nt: TGTGCCAGCAGCCTCCAATCGGGGTTATGGGGCTACACCTTC
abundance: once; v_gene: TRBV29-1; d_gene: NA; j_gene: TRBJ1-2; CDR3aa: CSVEEDEGIYGYTF; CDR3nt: TGCAGCGTTGAAGAAGACGAGGGGATATATGGCTACACCTTC
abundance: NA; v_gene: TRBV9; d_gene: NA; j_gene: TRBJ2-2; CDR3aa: CASSVSSPGELFF; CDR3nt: TGTGCCAGCAGCGTATCTTCCCCCGGGGAGCTGTTTTTT
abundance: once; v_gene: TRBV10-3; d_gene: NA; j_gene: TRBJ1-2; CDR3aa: CAISESGIWDYGYTF; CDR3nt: TGTGCCATCAGTGAGTCGGGGATATGGGACTATGGCTACACCTTC
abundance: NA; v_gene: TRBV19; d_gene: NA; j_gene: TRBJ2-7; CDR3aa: CASSSRRFRRTYEQYF; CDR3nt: TGTGCCAGTAGTTCCCGACGATTCAGGCGTACCTACGAGCAGTACTTC
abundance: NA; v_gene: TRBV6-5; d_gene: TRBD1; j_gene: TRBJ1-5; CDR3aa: CASSSGGQPQHF; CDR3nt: TGTGCCAGCAGTTCAGGGGGGCAGCCCCAGCATTTT
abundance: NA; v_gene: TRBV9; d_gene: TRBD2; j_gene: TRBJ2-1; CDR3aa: CASSVGTSARWGNEQFF; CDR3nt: TGTGCCAGCAGCGTCGGGACTAGCGCCAGATGGGGCAATGAGCAGTTCTTC
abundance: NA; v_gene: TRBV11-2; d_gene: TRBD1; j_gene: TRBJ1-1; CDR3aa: CAGGRGLVSTEAFF; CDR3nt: TGTGCCGGAGGCAGGGGGCTTGTTTCCACTGAAGCTTTCTTT
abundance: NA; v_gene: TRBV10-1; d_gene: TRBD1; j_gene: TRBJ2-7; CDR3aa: CASSLRDSLGSRSF; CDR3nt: TGCGCCAGCAGTCTCCGGGACAGCCTGGGGTCGAGGAGCTTC
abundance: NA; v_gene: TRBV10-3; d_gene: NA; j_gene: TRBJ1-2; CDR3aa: CAIRGAGYGYTF; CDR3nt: TGTGCCATAAGAGGGGCTGGGTATGGCTACACCTTC
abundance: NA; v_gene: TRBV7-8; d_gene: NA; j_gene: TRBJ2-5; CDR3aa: CASSSPGGSGKETQYF; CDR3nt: TGTGCCAGCAGCTCCCCTGGGGGTTCAGGGAAAGAGACCCAGTACTTC
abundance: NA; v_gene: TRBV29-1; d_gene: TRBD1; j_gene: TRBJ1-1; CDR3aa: CSGATGWDTEAFF; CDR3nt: TGCAGCGGTGCGACAGGGTGGGACACTGAAGCTTTCTTT
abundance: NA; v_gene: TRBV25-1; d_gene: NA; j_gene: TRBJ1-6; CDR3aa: CATSDRQVHF; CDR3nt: TGTGCCACCTCGGACCGCCAGGTCCACTTT
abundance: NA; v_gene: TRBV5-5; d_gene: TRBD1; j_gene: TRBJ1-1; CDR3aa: CASSLQGEGTEAFF; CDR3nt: TGTGCCAGCAGCTTGCAGGGGGAAGGGACTGAAGCTTTCTTT
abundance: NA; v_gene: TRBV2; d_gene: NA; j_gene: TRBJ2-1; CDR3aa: CASSEVRYNEQFF; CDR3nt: TGTGCCAGCAGTGAAGTCAGATACAATGAGCAGTTCTTC
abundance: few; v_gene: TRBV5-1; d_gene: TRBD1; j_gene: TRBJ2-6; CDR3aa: CASSLAGTGGAGANVLTF; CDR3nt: TGCGCCAGCAGCTTGGCGGGGACAGGGGGCGCTGGGGCCAACGTCCTGACTTTC
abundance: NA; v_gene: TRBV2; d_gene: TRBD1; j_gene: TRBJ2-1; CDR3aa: CASSSRTGAYNEQFF; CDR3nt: TGTGCCAGCAGTTCCCGGACAGGTGCCTACAATGAGCAGTTCTTC
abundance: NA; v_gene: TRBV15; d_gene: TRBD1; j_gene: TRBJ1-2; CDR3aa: CATNPGQGTNYGYTF; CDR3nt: TGTGCCACCAATCCGGGACAGGGTACTAACTATGGCTACACCTTC
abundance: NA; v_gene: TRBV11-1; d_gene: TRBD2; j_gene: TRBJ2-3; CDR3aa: CASRSPELAGGDTQYF; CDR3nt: TGTGCCAGCCGTTCCCCGGAACTAGCGGGGGGAGATACGCAGTATTTT
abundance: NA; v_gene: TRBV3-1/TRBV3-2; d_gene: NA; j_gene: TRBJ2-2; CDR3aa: CASSVPHTGELFF; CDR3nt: TGTGCCAGCAGCGTCCCCCACACCGGGGAGCTGTTTTTT
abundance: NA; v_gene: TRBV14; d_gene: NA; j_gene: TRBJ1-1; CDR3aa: CATQGVNTEAFF; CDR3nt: TGTGCCACCCAAGGAGTGAACACTGAAGCTTTCTTT